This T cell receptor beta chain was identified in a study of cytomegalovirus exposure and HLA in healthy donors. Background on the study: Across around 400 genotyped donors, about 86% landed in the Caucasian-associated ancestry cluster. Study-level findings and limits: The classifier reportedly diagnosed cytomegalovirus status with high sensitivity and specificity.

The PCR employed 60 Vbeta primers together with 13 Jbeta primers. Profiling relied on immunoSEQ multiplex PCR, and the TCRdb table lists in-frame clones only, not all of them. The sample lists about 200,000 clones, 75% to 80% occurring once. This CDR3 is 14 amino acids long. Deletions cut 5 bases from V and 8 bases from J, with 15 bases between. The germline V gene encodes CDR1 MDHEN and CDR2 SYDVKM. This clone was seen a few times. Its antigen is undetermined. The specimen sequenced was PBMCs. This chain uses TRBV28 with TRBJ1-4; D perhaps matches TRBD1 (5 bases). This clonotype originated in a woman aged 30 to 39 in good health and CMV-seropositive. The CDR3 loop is CASSPLGQREKLFF. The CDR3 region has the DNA TGTGCCAGCAGTCCCCTGGGGCAGAGGGAAAAACTGTTTTTT.